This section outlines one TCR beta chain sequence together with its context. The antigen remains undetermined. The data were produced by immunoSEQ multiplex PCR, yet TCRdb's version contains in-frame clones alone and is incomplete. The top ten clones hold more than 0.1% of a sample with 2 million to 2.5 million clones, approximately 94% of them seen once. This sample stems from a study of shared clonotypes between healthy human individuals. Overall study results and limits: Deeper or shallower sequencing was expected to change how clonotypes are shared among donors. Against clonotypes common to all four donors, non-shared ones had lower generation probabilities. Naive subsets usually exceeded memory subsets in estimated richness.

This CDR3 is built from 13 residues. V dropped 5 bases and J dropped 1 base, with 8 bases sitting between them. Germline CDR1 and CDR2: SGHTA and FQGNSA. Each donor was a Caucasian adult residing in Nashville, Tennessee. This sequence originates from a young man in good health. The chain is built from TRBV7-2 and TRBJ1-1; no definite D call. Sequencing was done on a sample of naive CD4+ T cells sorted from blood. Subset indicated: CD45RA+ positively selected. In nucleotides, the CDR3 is TGTGCCAGCAGCCGCGAGGGGAACACTGAAGCTTTCTTT. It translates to CASSREGNTEAFF.